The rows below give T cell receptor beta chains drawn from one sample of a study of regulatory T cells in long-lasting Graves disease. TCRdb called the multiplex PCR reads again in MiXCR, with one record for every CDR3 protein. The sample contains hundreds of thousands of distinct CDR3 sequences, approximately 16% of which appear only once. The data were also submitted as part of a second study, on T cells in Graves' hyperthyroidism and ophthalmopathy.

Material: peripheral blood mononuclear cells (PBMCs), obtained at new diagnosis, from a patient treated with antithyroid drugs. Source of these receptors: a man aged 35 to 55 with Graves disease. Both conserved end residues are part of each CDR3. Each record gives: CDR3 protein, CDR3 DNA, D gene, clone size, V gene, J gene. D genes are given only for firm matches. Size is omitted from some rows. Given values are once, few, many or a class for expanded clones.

CASREGLGQGATEAFF	TGTGCCAGCAGGGAAGGGTTGGGACAGGGGGCGACTGAAGCTTTCTTT	TRBD1	many	TRBV2	TRBJ1-1
CSVSFETQYF	TGCAGCGTTTCCTTCGAGACCCAGTACTTC	.	.	TRBV29-1	TRBJ2-5
CTSSLELSHNEQFF	TGTACCAGCAGCTTAGAGCTCTCACACAATGAGCAGTTCTTC	.	.	TRBV7-2	TRBJ2-1
CASSAWRGGPVDTQYF	TGCGCCAGCAGCGCTTGGCGGGGGGGCCCTGTTGATACGCAGTATTTT	TRBD2	many	TRBV5-1	TRBJ2-3
CASSLPGANEQYF	TGTGCCAGCAGTTTGCCCGGTGCTAACGAGCAGTACTTC	.	many	TRBV28	TRBJ2-7
CSARFLGTGTYEQYF	TGCAGTGCTAGATTCTTGGGGACGGGGACCTACGAGCAGTACTTC	.	.	TRBV20-1	TRBJ2-7
CASSVHQGDTGELFF	TGTGCCAGCAGTGTCCACCAGGGCGACACCGGGGAGCTGTTTTTT	.	few	TRBV25-1	TRBJ2-2
CASSAARSTDTQYF	TGTGCCAGCAGTGCAGCGCGTAGCACAGATACGCAGTATTTT	.	many	TRBV2	TRBJ2-3
CALNSGGGETQYF	TGTGCCTTGAATAGCGGGGGTGGGGAGACCCAGTACTTC	TRBD2	.	TRBV30	TRBJ2-5
CASSEEETQYF	TGTGCCAGCAGTGAGGAAGAGACCCAGTACTTC	.	many	TRBV2	TRBJ2-5
CSVRDGGPYEQYF	TGCAGCGTTAGGGACGGTGGACCCTACGAGCAGTACTTC	.	many	TRBV29-1	TRBJ2-7
CASSSGTTYTGELFF	TGTGCCAGCAGTTCCGGGACCACTTACACCGGGGAGCTGTTTTTT	.	many	TRBV7-2	TRBJ2-2
CASSELHSNQPQHF	TGTGCCAGCAGTGAACTGCATAGCAATCAGCCCCAGCATTTT	.	.	TRBV2	TRBJ1-5
CASSTWDRSYEQYF	TGTGCCAGTAGTACCTGGGACAGATCCTACGAGCAGTACTTC	TRBD1	.	TRBV19	TRBJ2-7
CASSQDVGRRNQPQHF	TGTGCCAGCAGCCAAGATGTTGGACGTCGCAATCAGCCCCAGCATTTT	.	many	TRBV4-2	TRBJ1-5
CASSFGVPGGEQYF	TGCGCCAGCAGCTTTGGCGTCCCAGGGGGAGAGCAGTACTTC	TRBD1	many	TRBV5-1	TRBJ2-7
CSAERGGSTDTQYF	TGCAGTGCTGAGCGGGGGGGAAGCACAGATACGCAGTATTTT	TRBD2	.	TRBV20-1	TRBJ2-3
CASSFWDNSYEQYF	TGTGCCAGCAGCTTTTGGGACAACTCCTACGAGCAGTACTTC	.	many	TRBV11-1	TRBJ2-7
CSARVEPDTQYF	TGCAGTGCTAGAGTGGAACCAGATACGCAGTATTTT	.	.	TRBV20-1	TRBJ2-3
CASSPKNNYKQFF	TGTGCCAGCAGCCCTAAGAACAACTATAAGCAGTTCTTC	.	few	TRBV9	TRBJ2-1
CASSGQGAPSPLHF	TGTGCCAGCAGTGGTCAGGGAGCCCCTTCACCCCTCCACTTT	.	few	TRBV2	TRBJ1-6
CASSYDRGVAQYF	TGTGCCAGCAGTTATGACAGGGGGGTGGCCCAGTACTTC	TRBD1	many	TRBV6-5	TRBJ2-5
CSAGSTDTQYF	TGCAGCGCGGGTAGCACAGATACGCAGTATTTT	.	few	TRBV29-1	TRBJ2-3
CASSPGRQRNIQYF	TGCGCCAGCAGCCCTGGGAGACAGAGAAACATTCAGTACTTC	.	.	TRBV5-1	TRBJ2-4
CATKPQGKGYNEQFF	TGTGCCACCAAACCACAGGGAAAGGGTTACAATGAGCAGTTCTTC	.	many	TRBV18	TRBJ2-1
CSARPTLRTDTQYF	TGCAGTGCTCGCCCCACCCTTCGCACAGATACGCAGTATTTT	.	many	TRBV20-1	TRBJ2-3
CASSEGLGREQYF	TGTGCCAGCAGTGAAGGGCTGGGTAGGGAGCAGTACTTC	.	.	TRBV6-1	TRBJ2-7
CSVEGRETNTGELFF	TGCAGCGTTGAAGGCAGGGAAACGAACACCGGGGAGCTGTTTTTT	.	many	TRBV29-1	TRBJ2-2
CSASRLAATDTQYF	TGCAGTGCTAGTCGGCTAGCGGCCACAGATACGCAGTATTTT	TRBD2	many	TRBV20-1	TRBJ2-3
CAWSWTSSSEQFF	TGTGCCTGGAGCTGGACTAGCAGTAGTGAGCAGTTCTTC	TRBD2	.	TRBV30	TRBJ2-1
CASSYYPPDGSYEQYF	TGTGCCAGCAGTTATTATCCCCCGGACGGGTCCTACGAGCAGTACTTC	.	many	TRBV6-2/TRBV6-3	TRBJ2-7
CASIPFVGGLNEQFF	TGTGCCAGCATCCCTTTTGTGGGGGGGCTTAATGAGCAGTTCTTC	.	many	TRBV12-3/TRBV12-4	TRBJ2-1
CASSWTSGGSYEQYF	TGTGCCAGCAGCTGGACTAGCGGAGGCTCCTACGAGCAGTACTTC	TRBD2	many	TRBV11-1	TRBJ2-7
CASSLWGGELFF	TGTGCCAGCAGTTTATGGGGCGGGGAGCTGTTTTTT	.	many	TRBV28	TRBJ2-2
CASSPRGFNEQFF	TGTGCCAGCTCACCAAGGGGGTTCAATGAGCAGTTCTTC	.	few	TRBV18	TRBJ2-1
CASAGGSSDQETQYF	TGCGCCAGTGCCGGGGGGTCCTCCGACCAAGAGACCCAGTACTTC	TRBD2	.	TRBV5-1	TRBJ2-5
CASSQDRDAGTYEQYF	TGCGCCAGCAGCCAAGATCGGGATGCAGGGACCTACGAGCAGTACTTC	.	few	TRBV4-1	TRBJ2-7
CSARVGGETQYF	TGCAGTGCTAGAGTAGGCGGCGAGACCCAGTACTTC	.	few	TRBV20-1	TRBJ2-5